This T cell receptor beta chain was sequenced for a study of brain metastases from non-small cell lung cancer. Assay: immunoSEQ multiplex PCR; the TCRdb copy retains only in-frame clones and omits some. Counted here are about 4,500 clones, 85% occurring once; the ten biggest clones make up about 6%. Study observations and caveats: T-cell clones appeared expanded in approximately 58% of brain metastases relative to matched primary tumors.

Concerning this clone: Its antigen remains unidentified.

V lost 7 bases, J lost 7 bases, and 10 bases stayed unmatched. CDR3 length: 15 residues. CDR1 is LNHDA and CDR2 is SQIVND in the germline V gene (reference sequence). The sample was primary lung tumor tissue. This chain uses TRBV19 with TRBJ2-7; 13 bases agree with TRBD2. The receptor comes from a donor over 35 with non-small cell lung cancer. For the CDR3, the DNA is TGTGCCAGTACCCCGAGGACTAGCGGGAGAGGGGAGCAGTACTTC. Translated, it gives CASTPRTSGRGEQYF.